This record looks at one TCR beta chain sequence and its context. This record comes from a study of T-cell reconstitution after alpha-beta-depleted transplantation in children. This CDR3 has 15 amino acids. The germline gives CDR1 SEHNR, CDR2 FQNEAQ (reference sequence). The J segment lost 2 bases and the V segment lost 7 bases, leaving 10 bases of the junction unmatched. Unique molecular identifiers were incorporated into the prepared TCRbeta library. TCRdb reprocessed the PCR reads via MiXCR and lists one record per CDR3 protein. Among more than 500,000 distinct CDR3 sequences listed, over 10% were seen once.

This TCR was sampled from a female patient aged 2-10 years who had a stem cell transplant for aplastic anemia, so the T cells may come from the graft donor. The chain links TRBV7-9 to TRBJ2-5, with 7 bases matching TRBD1. Sequences were derived from PBMCs, mostly from graft donor cells, sampled 180 days after TCRalphabeta/CD19-depleted stem cell transplant. In DNA form, the CDR3 reads TGTGCCAGCATCCCCCGACAGGGCCCTCAAGAGACCCAGTACTTC. Residues: CASIPRQGPQETQYF.